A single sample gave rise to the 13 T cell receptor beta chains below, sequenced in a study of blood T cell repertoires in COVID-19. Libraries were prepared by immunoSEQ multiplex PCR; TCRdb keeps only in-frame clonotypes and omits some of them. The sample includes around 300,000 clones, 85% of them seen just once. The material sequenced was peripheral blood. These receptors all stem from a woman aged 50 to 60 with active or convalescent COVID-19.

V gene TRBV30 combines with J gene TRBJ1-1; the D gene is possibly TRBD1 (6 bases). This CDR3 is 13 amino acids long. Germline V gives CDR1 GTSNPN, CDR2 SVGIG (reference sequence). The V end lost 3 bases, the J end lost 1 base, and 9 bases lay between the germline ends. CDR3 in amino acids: CAWSLTGNTEAFF. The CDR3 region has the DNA TGTGCCTGGAGCTTGACAGGGAACACTGAAGCTTTCTTT.

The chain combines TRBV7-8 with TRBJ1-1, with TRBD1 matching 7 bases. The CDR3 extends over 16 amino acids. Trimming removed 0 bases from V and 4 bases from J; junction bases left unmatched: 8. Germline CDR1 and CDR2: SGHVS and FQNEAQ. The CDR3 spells CASSLATAGGGTEAFF. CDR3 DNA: TGTGCCAGCAGCTTAGCAACGGCAGGGGGAGGCACTGAAGCTTTCTTT.

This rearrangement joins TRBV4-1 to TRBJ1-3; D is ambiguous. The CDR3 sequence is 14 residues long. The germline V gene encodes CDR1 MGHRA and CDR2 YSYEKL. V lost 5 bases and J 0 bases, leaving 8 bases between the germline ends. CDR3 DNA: TGCGCCAGCAGCACTCCCGACTCTGGAAACACCATATATTTT. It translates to CASSTPDSGNTIYF.

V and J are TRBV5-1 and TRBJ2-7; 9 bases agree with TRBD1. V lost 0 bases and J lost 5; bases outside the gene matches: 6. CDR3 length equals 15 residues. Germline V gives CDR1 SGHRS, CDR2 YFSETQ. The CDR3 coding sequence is TGCGCCAGCAGCTTGGTCGGACAGGGGCTCAACGAGCAGTACTTC. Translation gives CASSLVGQGLNEQYF.

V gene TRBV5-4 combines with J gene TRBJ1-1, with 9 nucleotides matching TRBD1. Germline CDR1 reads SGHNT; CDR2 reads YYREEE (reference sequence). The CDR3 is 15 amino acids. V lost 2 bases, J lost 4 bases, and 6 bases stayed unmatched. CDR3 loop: CASSLQGALGTEAFF. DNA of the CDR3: TGTGCCAGCAGCTTACAGGGGGCCTTGGGCACTGAAGCTTTCTTT.

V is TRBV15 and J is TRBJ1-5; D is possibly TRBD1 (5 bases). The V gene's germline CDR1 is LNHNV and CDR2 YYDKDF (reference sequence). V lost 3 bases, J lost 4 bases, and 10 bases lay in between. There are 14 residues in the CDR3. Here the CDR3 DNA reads TGTGCCACCAGCAGGGCAGGGCGAAATCAGCCCCAGCATTTT. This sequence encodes CATSRAGRNQPQHF. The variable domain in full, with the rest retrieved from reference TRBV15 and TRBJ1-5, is DAMVIQNPRYQVTQFGKPVTLSCSQTLNHNVMYWYQQKSSQAPKLLFHYYDKDFNNEADTPDNFQSRRPNTSFCFLDIRSPGLGDTAMYLCATSRAGRNQPQHFGDGTRLSIL.

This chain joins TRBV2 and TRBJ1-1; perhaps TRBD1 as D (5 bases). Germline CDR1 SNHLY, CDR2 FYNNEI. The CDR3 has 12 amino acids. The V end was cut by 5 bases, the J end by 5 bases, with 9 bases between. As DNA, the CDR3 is TGTGCCAGCAGTCGGGGGTCTACTGAAGCTTTCTTT. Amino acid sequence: CASSRGSTEAFF.

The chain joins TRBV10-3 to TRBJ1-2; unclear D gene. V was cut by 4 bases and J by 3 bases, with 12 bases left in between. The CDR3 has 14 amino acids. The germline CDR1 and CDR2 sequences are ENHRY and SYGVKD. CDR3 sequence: CAISGSSGYYGYTF. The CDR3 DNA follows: TGTGCCATCAGTGGATCGTCGGGGTACTATGGCTACACCTTC.

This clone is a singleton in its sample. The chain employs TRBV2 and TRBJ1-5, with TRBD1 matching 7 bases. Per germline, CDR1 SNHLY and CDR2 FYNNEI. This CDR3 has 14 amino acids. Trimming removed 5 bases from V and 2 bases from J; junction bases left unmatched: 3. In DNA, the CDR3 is TGTGCCAGCAGTACAGACAGGGGCAATCAGCCCCAGCATTTT. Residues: CASSTDRGNQPQHF.

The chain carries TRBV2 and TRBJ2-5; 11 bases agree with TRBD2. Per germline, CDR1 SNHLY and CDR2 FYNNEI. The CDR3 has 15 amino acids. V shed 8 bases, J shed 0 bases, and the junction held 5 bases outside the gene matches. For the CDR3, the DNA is TGTGCCAGCGTACCGGGACTAGCGGACCAAGAGACCCAGTACTTC. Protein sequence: CASVPGLADQETQYF.

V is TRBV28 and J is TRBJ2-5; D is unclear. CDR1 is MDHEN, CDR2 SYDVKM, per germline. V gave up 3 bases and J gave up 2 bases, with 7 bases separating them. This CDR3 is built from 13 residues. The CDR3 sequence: CASSFIRQETQYF. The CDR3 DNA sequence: TGTGCCAGCAGTTTTATTAGACAAGAGACCCAGTACTTC.

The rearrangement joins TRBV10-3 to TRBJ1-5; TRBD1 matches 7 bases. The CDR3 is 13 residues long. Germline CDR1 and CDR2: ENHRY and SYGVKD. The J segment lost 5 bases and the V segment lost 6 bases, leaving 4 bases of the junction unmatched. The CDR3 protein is CAIRGTADQPQHF. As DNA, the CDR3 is TGTGCCATCAGAGGGACAGCCGATCAGCCCCAGCATTTT.

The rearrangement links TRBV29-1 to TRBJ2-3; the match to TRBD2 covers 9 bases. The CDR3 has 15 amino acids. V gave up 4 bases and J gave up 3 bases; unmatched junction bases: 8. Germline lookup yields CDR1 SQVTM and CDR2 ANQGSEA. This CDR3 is CSVAAGGYGTDTQYF. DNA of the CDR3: TGCAGCGTTGCAGCGGGAGGCTATGGGACAGATACGCAGTATTTT.